Below, 13 T cell receptor beta chains from the same sample are listed, as sequenced in a study of human T cells and chemical hapten exposure. From the RACE reads, TCRdb called clonotypes with MiXCR, one entry per CDR3 protein. The sample includes 100,000 to 150,000 distinct CDR3 sequences, roughly 14% of them seen just once. Regarding time point: pre-sensitization, week 0. Treatment indicated: therapeutic diphenylcyclopropenone sensitization with weekly scalp DPC. Sequencing was performed on whole blood, taken in connection with sensitization to the hapten diphenylcyclopropenone (DPC). The source is a woman aged 18-29 years with alopecia areata. Some clones in this sample may be carry-over from other donors' samples.

The sample holds many counts of this clonotype. This chain connects TRBV6-2 or TRBV6-3 to TRBJ2-7; D uncertain. This CDR3 has 12 residues. Germline-derived CDR1 and CDR2 are MNHEY and SVGEGT. The V end was cut by 5 bases, the J end by 4 bases, with 9 bases between. DNA for the CDR3: TGTGCCAGCAGTCTGACTCGTTACGAGCAGTACTTC. Its protein product is CASSLTRYEQYF.

The V gene is TRBV9, the J gene TRBJ2-1; tentatively, D is TRBD2 (5 bases). The CDR3 is made up of 14 amino acids. Germline V gene data show CDR1 as SGDLS and CDR2 as YYNGEE. Deletions cut 4 bases from V and 4 bases from J, with 12 bases between. The CDR3 protein is CASSPGFGYNEQFF. In nucleotides, the CDR3 is TGTGCCAGCAGCCCGGGGTTTGGGTACAATGAGCAGTTCTTC. The entire variable domain, with the rest obtained from reference TRBV9 and TRBJ2-1, is as follows: DSGVTQTPKHLITATGQRVTLRCSPRSGDLSVYWYQQSLDQGLQFLIQYYNGEERAKGNILERFSAQQFPDLHSELNLSSLELGDSALYFCASSPGFGYNEQFFGPGTRLTVL.

This clonotype showed up just a few times. The rearrangement uses TRBV11-2 and TRBJ2-7; D may correspond to TRBD1 or TRBD2 (5 bases each). The ends were cut back, 5 bases at V and 3 bases at J, with 8 bases in the middle. Germline assignment: CDR1 SGHAT and CDR2 FQNNGV. The CDR3 runs to 12 residues. The CDR3 protein is CASSGTDYEQYF. The CDR3 DNA reads as TGTGCCAGCAGCGGGACGGACTACGAGCAGTACTTC. The whole variable domain, filled in from reference TRBV11-2 and TRBJ2-7, reads EAGVAQSPRYKIIEKRQSVAFWCNPISGHATLYWYQQILGQGPKLLIQFQNNGVVDDSQLPKDRFSAERLKGVDSTLKIQPAKLEDSAVYLCASSGTDYEQYFGPGTRLTVT.

In this sample, this clonotype turned up many times. The rearrangement links TRBV28 to TRBJ1-4; D is undetermined. CDR3 length: 12 residues. Germline assignment: CDR1 MDHEN and CDR2 SYDVKM. The V and J ends lost 4 bases and 2 bases respectively, with 2 bases between them. The CDR3 loop is CASSSTNEKLFF. The DNA for the CDR3 is TGTGCCAGCAGTTCCACTAATGAAAAACTGTTTTTT.

This clonotype was found a few times. The chain uses TRBV7-6 and TRBJ2-1, with D possibly called TRBD1 or TRBD2 (5 bases each). The ends were cut back, 1 base at V and 8 bases at J, with 18 bases in the middle. The V gene's germline CDR1 is SGHVS and CDR2 FNYEAQ. There are 16 residues in the CDR3. Here the CDR3 DNA reads TGTGCCAGCAGCTTAGTCCAGGGAAGTATCGGGGATGAGCAGTTCTTC. This encodes CASSLVQGSIGDEQFF. Filled out from reference TRBV7-6 and TRBJ2-1, the complete variable domain reads GAGVSQSPRYKVTKRGQDVALRCDPISGHVSLYWYRQALGQGPEFLTYFNYEAQQDKSGLPNDRFSAERPEGSISTLTIQRTEQRDSAMYRCASSLVQGSIGDEQFFGPGTRLTVL.

The chain links TRBV23-1 to TRBJ1-5; D remains unclear. TRBV23-1 is flagged as an ORF with uncertain function. The V gene lost 7 bases and the J gene lost 0 bases, with 7 bases spanning the gap. There are 13 residues in the CDR3. The CDR3 DNA reads TGCGCCAGCAATGTCGCTAGCAATCAGCCCCAGCATTTT. It encodes CASNVASNQPQHF.

This clonotype was observed many times. The rearrangement joins TRBV7-2 to TRBJ2-6; no reliable D call. Trimming took 4 bases from V and 2 from J, leaving 0 bases between them. The CDR3 runs 12 residues. Per germline, CDR1 SGHTA and CDR2 FQGNSA. CDR3 nucleotides: TGTGCCAGCAGCTCTGGGGCCAACGTCCTGACTTTC. Amino acids: CASSSGANVLTF.

This clonotype has just a few counts. The chain joins TRBV20-1 to TRBJ1-4, with unresolved D. The germline gives CDR1 DFQATT, CDR2 SNEGSKA (reference sequence). The length of the CDR3 is 14 residues. CDR3 protein: CSLYPSATNEKLFF. For the CDR3, the DNA is TGCAGCCTTTACCCATCCGCAACTAATGAAAAACTGTTTTTT.

This clonotype has a handful of counts. The chain couples TRBV12-3 or TRBV12-4 to TRBJ2-5; D is undetermined. This CDR3 spans 13 amino acids. The V gene lost 6 bases and the J gene lost 4 bases, with 12 bases spanning the gap. CDR3 in DNA: TGTGCCAGCAGCCCCGGCAGGCGAGAGACCCAGTACTTC. Its translation: CASSPGRRETQYF.

In its sample, this clonotype was seen a few times. The chain employs TRBV6-5 and TRBJ1-5; 10 bases match TRBD1. The CDR3 spans 14 residues. The trim removed 6 bases at V and 5 bases at J, leaving 4 bases unmatched. Per germline, CDR1 MNHEY and CDR2 SVGAGI. The CDR3 coding sequence is TGTGCCAGCAGCCGGACAGGGGGGGATCAGCCCCAGCATTTT. This encodes CASSRTGGDQPQHF.

This clonotype came up many times. This rearrangement joins TRBV12-3 or TRBV12-4 to TRBJ1-2, with D possibly TRBD1 on 6 matching bases. V lost 7 bases and J lost 2, with 17 bases in between. The CDR3 runs to 15 residues. In DNA form, the CDR3 reads TGTGCCAGCACCCTGGTCGGGGGGCCCAACTATGGCTACACCTTC. Amino acids: CASTLVGGPNYGYTF.

The V and J genes are TRBV2 and TRBJ2-1; D perhaps matches TRBD2 (7 bases). CDR3 length: 19 amino acids. Per the germline V gene, CDR1 is SNHLY and CDR2 is FYNNEI. The V end lost 3 bases, the J end lost 10 bases, and 31 bases lay between the germline ends. The CDR3 bases are TGTGCCAGCAGTGAGTGGGCCTTTGGACAGCCGAGAGGGGGGGAGGAGCAGTTCTTC. It codes for CASSEWAFGQPRGGEEQFF.

The chain joins TRBV20-1 to TRBJ1-1, with 9 positions matching TRBD1. The V gene end was trimmed by 5 bases and the J gene end by 4 bases; junction bases not matched to a gene: 8. This CDR3 is 14 amino acids long. Germline lookup yields CDR1 DFQATT and CDR2 SNEGSKA (reference sequence). DNA of the CDR3: TGCAGTGCTGGGGGACAGGGTGGCGGCACTGAAGCTTTCTTT. Protein sequence: CSAGGQGGGTEAFF.